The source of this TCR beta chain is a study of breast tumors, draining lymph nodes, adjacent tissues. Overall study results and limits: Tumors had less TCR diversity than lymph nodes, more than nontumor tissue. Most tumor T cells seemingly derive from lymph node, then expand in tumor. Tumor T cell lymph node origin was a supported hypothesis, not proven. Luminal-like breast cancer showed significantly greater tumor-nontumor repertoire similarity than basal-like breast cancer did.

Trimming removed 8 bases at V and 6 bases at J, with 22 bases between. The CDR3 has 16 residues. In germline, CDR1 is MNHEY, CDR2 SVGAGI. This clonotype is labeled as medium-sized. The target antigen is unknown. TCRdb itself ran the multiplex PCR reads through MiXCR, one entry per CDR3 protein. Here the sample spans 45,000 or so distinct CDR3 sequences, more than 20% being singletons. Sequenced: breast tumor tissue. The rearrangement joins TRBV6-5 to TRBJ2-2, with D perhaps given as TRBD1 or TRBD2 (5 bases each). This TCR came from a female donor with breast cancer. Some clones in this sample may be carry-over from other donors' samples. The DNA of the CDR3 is TGTGCCAGCGCCCGGGCGCGGAGGACAAAAGCCGGGGAGCTGTTTTTT. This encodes CASARARRTKAGELFF.